The present T cell receptor beta chain was sequenced within a study of long-term antiretroviral therapy in people with HIV. Study-level points and caveats: Repertoires from HIV showed CDR3 length ranges narrower than those of controls. Participants lacked recorded data on ART adherence, viral resistance or therapy changes.

CDR1 and CDR2 from the germline V gene are GTSNPN and SVGIG (reference sequence). V was cut by 0 bases and J by 0 bases, with 5 bases left in between. This CDR3 contains 13 residues. Of note for this clone: What it recognizes is unknown.

This was the immunoSEQ v3.0 assay at survey level. Target depth was roughly 35,000-50,000 T-cell genomes per sample. Sequenced by immunoSEQ multiplex PCR; TCRdb stores in-frame clones only, minus some. The data contain around 21,000 clones, over 75% of them singletons. This specimen was unsorted PBMCs, taken about 4.1 years before starting antiretroviral therapy. The TCR was taken from a woman in her thirties with HIV. The V gene is TRBV30, the J gene TRBJ1-1, with unresolved D. The chain's CDR3 is CAWSVLMNTEAFF. The DNA of the CDR3 is TGTGCCTGGAGTGTCTTGATGAACACTGAAGCTTTCTTT.